This T cell receptor (beta chain) was sequenced for a study of shared clonotypes between healthy human individuals (dated by TCRdb to about 2020). Context from the whole study: Three men and a couple of women, aged 18 to 49 years, made up the cohort. Different laboratories and diverse techniques were used to prepare libraries and sequence TCR repertoires, to increase sequencing depth and limit assay-specific biases. For each donor, CD4 naive and CD4 memory were each given three plates, CD8 naive was given two plates, and CD8 memory was given one plate. Per donor, leukapheresis produced somewhere between about 0.94 and 8.9 billion PBMCs. To estimate repertoire size and how much clonotype sharing occurs between individuals, the study deeply sequenced the blood TCR repertoires of 5 or 6 healthy adults.

Using the deep immunoSEQ assay, multiplex PCR amplified TCR CDR3 regions from genomic DNA. Extracted genomic DNA from each cell subset was spread evenly across all wells of several immunoSEQ 96-well plates, with each plate serving as a replicate. For sorted subsets, each replicate PCR was loaded with 200 ng genomic DNA, equivalent to approximately 27,000 T cell genomes. Purified libraries were measured with a Qubit 3.0 fluorometer, size-checked on a Bioanalyzer 2100, and measured again with the KAPA Library Quantification kit. Every immunoSEQ 96-well plate was sequenced on a dedicated single-read 150-cycle Illumina NextSeq 550 flow cell. The authors processed their data as follows. Because the immunoSEQ output held only junctional sequences and lacked quality scores, the filtering could not match the filtering applied to full-length reads. Sequences were annotated with PyIR, a Python wrapper for IgBLAST v1.9, using IMGT germline references to assign V/J genes and CDR3. Any read was removed if the V/J assignment was weak (E-value above 1e-6), the CDR3 was missing, or the read contained stop codons, out-of-frame junctions, or ambiguous translated residues. V3J clonotypes were defined as sequences sharing an identical inferred V gene, J gene, and CDR3 amino acid sequence. Percentage overlap between repertoires was computed as shared unique clonotypes divided by the size of the smaller repertoire. Repertoire richness was assessed with RTK rarefaction, the Chao1 estimator, and Recon v2.1 estimates of unobserved clonotypes. Generation probabilities were computed with OLGA for all TCRbeta clonotypes obtained by the gDNA method from four donors. Entries here come from immuneACCESS through TCRdb and include only in-frame sequences with V and J called. Some clones fail to appear in such tables; in the studies checked, an unresolved V gene covers under half of the shortfall, and the cause of the remainder is unknown. V and J calls and clone size are copied from that table; D and trimming were computed from the DNA. The sample table records 1.6 million or so clones; more than 95% of these occur just once. The ten largest clones represent approximately 1.2% of the sample.

Turning to this clone: The clone's antigen remains unknown. Nothing much larger sits one base from this clone, and base qualities are not available.

The junction shows trimming of 5 bases on V and 4 bases on J, plus 21 bases between the germline ends. The CDR3, cysteine through phenylalanine, is 16 amino acids long. The DNA shown is the 48-base CDR3, in frame from base 1. From a lookup of the germline V gene (reference sequence), CDR1 and CDR2 are SGHKS and YYEKEE. What the authors observed across the whole study: Pairwise subsampling indicated that sequencing depth was expected to affect the degree of clonotype sharing among donors. The genetic and exposure-history diversity represented was limited by the small number of donors. When four donors were compared, the shared fraction of clonotypes was around 5% for naive CD4, 3.5% to 4% for naive CD8, 2.3% for memory CD4, and roughly 0.43% for memory CD8. Incomplete sequencing was indicated by rarefaction of sorted-subset datasets, despite the large sequencing depth. Estimated clonotype richness was generally larger for naive than for memory subsets. Clonotypes shared by all four sorted-subset donors showed higher generation probabilities than non-shared clonotypes. Only blood was sampled, and tissue TCR repertoires likely differ from those in blood.

The donors were healthy, HIV-negative adults who had no recently reported acute infections or vaccinations. All donors were Caucasian adults living in Nashville, Tennessee, USA. CD4+ T cells were enriched by magnetic negative selection; naive cells were then positively selected on CD45RA, and the negative fraction formed the memory subset. After blood collection by leukapheresis, PBMCs were isolated using Ficoll-Histopaque density gradient centrifugation and then cryopreserved in the vapor phase of liquid nitrogen. Analytical flow cytometry was used to check the purity and quantity of each magnetically sorted T cell population. Genomic DNA was isolated from each sorted fraction and quantified by UV absorbance on a Nanodrop 2000c.

The sample was naive CD4+ T cells sorted from blood. In the paper's terms, the cell subset or site label means: CD45RA+ positively selected. The clonotype originates from a man aged 30 to 45 in good health. The chain employs TRBV5-5 and TRBJ2-5; the D gene cannot be resolved reliably. The DNA is TGTGCCAGCAGTATAGGGCCCAATTGGGTCTCAGAGACCCAGTACTTC. This translates into CASSIGPNWVSETQYF.